These T cell receptor beta chains were read from a single sample in a study of T cells after yellow fever vaccination. TCRdb itself ran the 5' RACE reads through MiXCR, one entry per CDR3 protein. The sample yields 200,000 to 300,000 distinct CDR3 sequences, approximately 6.8% seen once. The material was CD4+ T cells sorted from PBMCs, obtained on the day of the yellow fever booster vaccination. Source of these receptors: a man aged 30 to 45 who received the YFV17D yellow fever vaccine. Both conserved end residues are part of each CDR3. D genes are given only for firm matches. Not all rows give a size; the values are once, few, many and, for expanded clones, a class.

v_call	d_call	clone_size	j_call	cdr3_nt	cdr3_aa
TRBV12-3/TRBV12-4	-	many	TRBJ2-3	TGTGCCAGCACCCGGGACACAGATACGCAGTATTTT	CASTRDTDTQYF
TRBV5-1	-	-	TRBJ2-7	TGCGCCAGCAGTCCCACGGGGGAAGAGCAGTACTTC	CASSPTGEEQYF
TRBV20-1	TRBD2	many	TRBJ2-3	TGCAGTGGAAAACTAGCGGAACTCACAGATACGCAGTATTTT	CSGKLAELTDTQYF
TRBV5-1	TRBD2	few	TRBJ2-5	TGCGCCAGCAGCTCGACTAGCGGGATAGAGACCCAGTACTTC	CASSSTSGIETQYF
TRBV4-3	-	-	TRBJ2-5	TGCGCCAGCAGCCCGACAACTCGGTACTGGGCGGAGACCCAGTACTTC	CASSPTTRYWAETQYF
TRBV7-2	-	-	TRBJ1-2	TGTGCCAGCAGCCCCCGACGAGGGTCCTATGGCTACACCTTC	CASSPRRGSYGYTF
TRBV18	-	few	TRBJ2-7	TGTGCCAGCTCACGCTCTGGGGAGGTCAGCTCCTACGAGCAGTACTTC	CASSRSGEVSSYEQYF
TRBV6-1	-	-	TRBJ1-5	TGTGCCAGCAGGGGAGGGACCGGCGATCAGCCCCAGCATTTT	CASRGGTGDQPQHF
TRBV27	-	many	TRBJ2-7	TGTGCCACCACCTCCAATTACGAGCAGTACTTC	CATTSNYEQYF
TRBV30	-	-	TRBJ2-6	TGTGCCTGGAGTGTTTCTTCACTTGGGGCCAACGTCCTGACTTTC	CAWSVSSLGANVLTF
TRBV9	-	few	TRBJ2-5	TGTGCCAGCAGCGGTTCGATGCAAGAGACCCAGTACTTC	CASSGSMQETQYF
TRBV20-1	TRBD1	few	TRBJ2-1	TGCAGTGCTAGGGCCCCTGACAGGGACTCCTACAATGAGCAGTTCTTC	CSARAPDRDSYNEQFF
TRBV20-1	-	few	TRBJ1-1	TGCAGTGCTAGAAGGCAGAACACTGAAGCTTTCTTT	CSARRQNTEAFF
TRBV18	-	few	TRBJ2-7	TGTGCCAGCTCACCCAGGAATTACTACGAGCAGTACTTC	CASSPRNYYEQYF
TRBV21-1	-	few	TRBJ2-6	TGTGCCAGCAGCACCCAAGCGGGGACTAGCGGGAAGTCTGCGGCCAACGTCCTGACTTTC	CASSTQAGTSGKSAANVLTF
TRBV25-1	-	-	TRBJ1-1	TGTGCCACCCTAAGTACAGGGAGGAACACTGAAGCTTTCTTT	CATLSTGRNTEAFF
TRBV20-1	-	few	TRBJ2-1	TGCAGTGCTGTGGGAGCCGACAATGAGCAGTTCTTC	CSAVGADNEQFF
TRBV24-1	TRBD2	many	TRBJ2-1	TGTGCCACCAGTGACCCTAAACTAGCGGGATTAAATGAGCAGTTCTTC	CATSDPKLAGLNEQFF
TRBV18	-	few	TRBJ2-7	TGTGCCAGCTCACCAAAGGGTAACGAGCAGTACTTC	CASSPKGNEQYF
TRBV20-1	-	few	TRBJ2-1	TGCAGTTTTCTAGCTCTCCTTGAGCAGTTCTTC	CSFLALLEQFF
TRBV7-2	-	-	TRBJ2-4	TGTGCCAGCAGCCGGGCATGGGGGCCGGAAAACATTCAGTACTTC	CASSRAWGPENIQYF
TRBV5-1	-	few	TRBJ2-1	TGCGCCAGCAGTTGGAAACAGGAAAACTCCTACAATGAGCAGTTCTTC	CASSWKQENSYNEQFF
TRBV19	-	-	TRBJ2-2	TGTGCCAGTAGTCCCATAATAGCGAACACCGGGGAGCTGTTTTTT	CASSPIIANTGELFF
TRBV4-3	-	many	TRBJ2-1	TGCGCCAGCAGCCAGGAACCCTCGGGGCCGGTAAATGAGCAGTTCTTC	CASSQEPSGPVNEQFF
TRBV6-1	-	many	TRBJ1-2	TGTGCCAGCAGGAACGGGCCAGGGACTGGCGGCTACACCTTC	CASRNGPGTGGYTF
TRBV18	-	once	TRBJ1-4	TGTGCCAGCTCACCCCAATCGGCAAGTAATGAAAAACTGTTTTTT	CASSPQSASNEKLFF
TRBV11-2	TRBD2	many	TRBJ2-7	TGTGCCAGCAGCTTTTACGGGACTAGCCCCTACGAGCAGTACTTC	CASSFYGTSPYEQYF
TRBV6-2/TRBV6-3	TRBD1	many	TRBJ2-6	TGTGCCAGCGGCCCAAGAAGACAGGGAATAAGCTCTGGGGCCAACGTCCTGACTTTC	CASGPRRQGISSGANVLTF
TRBV5-1	TRBD1	-	TRBJ1-1	TGCGCCAGCATGGGGACAGGGGTGAACACTGAAGCTTTCTTT	CASMGTGVNTEAFF
TRBV19	-	many	TRBJ2-1	TGTGCCAGCAGCACCTCGGGTGGCTACAATGAGCAGTTCTTC	CASSTSGGYNEQFF
TRBV11-2	-	few	TRBJ1-1	TGTGCCAGCAGCCCGAGGGTATTTGGCACTGAAGCTTTCTTT	CASSPRVFGTEAFF
TRBV7-2	TRBD2	few	TRBJ2-3	TGTGCCAGCAGCTACCATAGCGGGAGAATCCCAGATACGCAGTATTTT	CASSYHSGRIPDTQYF
TRBV15	-	-	TRBJ2-3	TGTGCCACCAGCAGAGTGGGGGGAACAGAGTGGTCCACAGATACGCAGTATTTT	CATSRVGGTEWSTDTQYF
TRBV27	-	few	TRBJ2-4	TGTGCCAGCAGTTTATCAGAGGGAAGGGCCAAAAACATTCAGTACTTC	CASSLSEGRAKNIQYF
TRBV21-1	-	few	TRBJ2-5	TGTGCCAGCAACACGCGTGTGGGAGAGACCCAGTACTTC	CASNTRVGETQYF
TRBV7-9	-	few	TRBJ2-5	TGTGCCAGCAGCCCTAACCTGGATCTTCTGTACCAAGAGACCCAGTACTTC	CASSPNLDLLYQETQYF
TRBV5-1	TRBD1	many	TRBJ2-7	TGCGCCAGCAGTCGAAGTCTCGGGACAGGCGGCGAGCAGTACTTC	CASSRSLGTGGEQYF
TRBV27	-	many	TRBJ2-5	TGTGCCAGCAGTCTTTTCGGGGCGGGGGAGACCCAGTACTTC	CASSLFGAGETQYF
TRBV2	-	-	TRBJ1-6	TGTGCCAGCAGTAATGACAGGACTTCACCCCTCCACTTT	CASSNDRTSPLHF
TRBV11-1	-	few	TRBJ2-1	TGTGCCAGCAGTTCCGGGACAACCATCTTCAATGAGCAGTTCTTC	CASSSGTTIFNEQFF
TRBV11-1	TRBD1	many	TRBJ2-6	TGTGCCAGCAGCTTTGATCGGGACAGGGGTTCTGGGGCCAACGTCCTGACTTTC	CASSFDRDRGSGANVLTF
TRBV5-1	-	many	TRBJ2-1	TGCGCCAGCAGCTTGGTAGCCGCCACCTCCTACAATGAGCAGTTCTTC	CASSLVAATSYNEQFF
TRBV5-1	TRBD2	many	TRBJ2-3	TGCGCCAGCAGCTCGGAGGGACTAGACACAGATACGCAGTATTTT	CASSSEGLDTDTQYF
TRBV10-3	TRBD1	-	TRBJ2-3	TGTGCCATCAGTCTTACAGGGGCGAGCACAGATACGCAGTATTTT	CAISLTGASTDTQYF
TRBV20-1	TRBD1	many	TRBJ2-7	TGCAGTGCTAGAGATCCGAGACAGGGGGCCGGAGAGCAGTACTTC	CSARDPRQGAGEQYF
TRBV7-2	TRBD2	many	TRBJ2-2	TGTGCCAGCAGCTTCAGACTAGCGGGAGGCCGGGGGGAGCTGTTTTTT	CASSFRLAGGRGELFF
TRBV5-5	-	many	TRBJ1-5	TGTGCCAGCAGCTTGGAGGGACAAGGTCAGCCCCAGCATTTT	CASSLEGQGQPQHF
TRBV7-8	TRBD1	few	TRBJ2-3	TGTGCCAGCAGCCTCCGGGACAGGGCGGGAACAGATACGCAGTATTTT	CASSLRDRAGTDTQYF
TRBV29-1	TRBD2	many	TRBJ2-1	TGCAGCGTCCGGACTAGCGCGGACAATGAGCAGTTCTTC	CSVRTSADNEQFF
TRBV6-5	-	-	TRBJ2-2	TGTGCCAGCAAGCGTAAGAACACCGGGGAGCTGTTTTTT	CASKRKNTGELFF
TRBV5-1	-	many	TRBJ1-5	TGCGCCAGCAGCTTGGGGGGCGGGCAGCCCCAGCATTTT	CASSLGGGQPQHF
TRBV6-2/TRBV6-3	TRBD2	many	TRBJ2-5	TGTGCCAGCACCAGACTAGCGGGAGGCCAAGAGACCCAGTACTTC	CASTRLAGGQETQYF
TRBV11-2	-	few	TRBJ1-1	TGTGCCAGCAGCTTACGAATTTGGGACACTGAAGCTTTCTTT	CASSLRIWDTEAFF
TRBV7-2	TRBD1	many	TRBJ2-7	TGTGCCAGCAGCTTCTGGACAGGATCCTACGAGCAGTACTTC	CASSFWTGSYEQYF
TRBV20-1	-	-	TRBJ2-1	TGCAGTTCAGAGAGGGGCAATGAGCAGTTCTTC	CSSERGNEQFF
TRBV3-1	TRBD2	-	TRBJ2-5	TGTGCCAGCAGCCAATTTACGACTAGCGGGACAGGGGAGACCCAGTACTTC	CASSQFTTSGTGETQYF
TRBV28	-	-	TRBJ2-7	TGTGCCAGCAGTTTACCGGGGTTCGAGCAGTACTTC	CASSLPGFEQYF
TRBV7-2	-	-	TRBJ2-5	TGTGCCAGCAGCTTAGTTACAGGGTCAAGGGAGACCCAGTACTTC	CASSLVTGSRETQYF
TRBV5-1	-	many	TRBJ2-2	TGCGCCAGCAGCTTGGATGGCCGAAGGTCCGGGGAGCTGTTTTTT	CASSLDGRRSGELFF
TRBV7-2	-	many	TRBJ2-4	TGTGCCAGCAGCTTAGATGGGGGTAGGAACATTCAGTACTTC	CASSLDGGRNIQYF